Below, one TCR beta chain is given with its context. Its cognate antigen has yet to be identified. No much larger clonotype is one base removed from it; base qualities were not supplied. From a lookup of the germline V gene, CDR1 and CDR2 are SGHTA and FQGNSA. V is reduced by 3 bases and J by 0 bases, leaving a spacing of 13 bases between them. The CDR3 runs 16 amino acids, cysteine and phenylalanine included. Only CDR3 DNA remains: 48 bases, in frame from the first base. TCRbeta CDR3 regions were amplified from genomic DNA using the immunoSEQ Assay, a bias-controlled multiplex PCR. The study's processing was this. The number of nucleated cells in each sample was estimated from the amplification of reference gene primers within the assay. To quantify the absolute abundance of each unique TCRbeta CDR3 rearrangement, sequence reads were collapsed and filtered. Productive Simpson clonality was computed per sample as the square root of Simpson's diversity index over productive rearrangements. TCRdb carries this immuneACCESS record with in-frame sequences only. Its versions omit some clonotypes, under half of them owing to an unresolved V gene in the studies checked, with the rest unexplained. The DNA was the basis for D and trimming; V, J and clone size are from that table. This sample comprises approximately 270,000 clones, approximately 90% of them detected only once. In total, the top ten clones hold 3% of the sample.

These data originate in a study of blood T cell repertoires in COVID-19 (TCRdb year 2020). About the investigation overall: Samples from collaborators originated in the United States, Italy and Spain and spanned both the acute and convalescent phases of COVID-19. The material from the prospective study consisted of cDNA or gDNA derived from T cells, B-cell-depleted T cells, or PBMCs. The dataset comprised deeply sampled blood TCRbeta repertoires from subjects exposed to, actively infected with, or recovered from COVID-19. The repertoires were made available in a free public database intended to serve as a resource for research on the immune response to SARS-CoV-2. The samples were drawn from two sources: the first 160 participants of the ongoing ImmuneRACE study, and about 1,300 subjects contributed by 6 global collaborators. A de-identified subject ID, COVID-19 status, age in years and sex were almost always included in the sample metadata. Where available, HLA class I and class II types were obtained from metadata supplied by the sample provider rather than from assay-based typing. The full study reports these points: The amount of clinical and demographic metadata varied by source and participant and was provided uncurated.

Whole blood was collected in K2EDTA tubes by collaborating institutions according to the institutions' own protocols. For TCRbeta analysis, collaborator samples were shipped as frozen whole blood, as isolated PBMCs, or as DNA extracted from either sample type. The receptor was derived from a man aged 18 to 35 with active or convalescent COVID-19. Sequencing input: peripheral blood. The V and J genes are TRBV7-2 and TRBJ2-3; a weak D assignment points to TRBD2 (7 bases agree). The sequenced DNA is TGTGCCAGCAGCTTTCGGCGGGGGCCGAGCACAGATACGCAGTATTTT. It specifies CASSFRRGPSTDTQYF. Outside the CDR3, residues come from the reference TRBV7-2 and TRBJ2-3 proteins, so the full variable domain is: GAGVSQSPSNKVTEKGKDVELRCDPISGHTALYWYRQSLGQGLEFLIYFQGNSAPDKSGLPSDRFSAERTGGSVSTLTIQRTQQEDSAVYLCASSFRRGPSTDTQYFGPGTRLTVL.